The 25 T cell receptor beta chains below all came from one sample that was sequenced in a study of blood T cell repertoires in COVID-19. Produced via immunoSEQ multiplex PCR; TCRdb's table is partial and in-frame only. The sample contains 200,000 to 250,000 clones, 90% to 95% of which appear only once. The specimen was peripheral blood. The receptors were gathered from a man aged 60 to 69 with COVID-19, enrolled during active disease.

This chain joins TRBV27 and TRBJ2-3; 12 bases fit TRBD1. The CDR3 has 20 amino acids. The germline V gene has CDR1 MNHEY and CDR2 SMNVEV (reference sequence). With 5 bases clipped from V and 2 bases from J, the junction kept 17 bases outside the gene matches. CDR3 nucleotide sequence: TGTGCCAGCAGTCCCAACCGGGACAGGGGGCCTCCGACGCTCACAGATACGCAGTATTTT. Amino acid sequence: CASSPNRDRGPPTLTDTQYF.

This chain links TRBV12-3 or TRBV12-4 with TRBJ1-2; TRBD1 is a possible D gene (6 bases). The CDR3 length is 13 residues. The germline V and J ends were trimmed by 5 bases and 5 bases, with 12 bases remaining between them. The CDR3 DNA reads TGTGCCAGCAGTCTAGGGGGGGGATATGGCTACACCTTC. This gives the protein CASSLGGGYGYTF.

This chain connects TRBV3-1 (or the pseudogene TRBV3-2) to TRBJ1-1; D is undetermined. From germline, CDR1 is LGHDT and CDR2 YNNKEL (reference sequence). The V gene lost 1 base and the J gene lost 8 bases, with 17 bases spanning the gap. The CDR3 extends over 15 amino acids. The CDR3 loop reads CASSQASAGTNEAFF. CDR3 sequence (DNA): TGTGCCAGCAGCCAAGCCTCGGCGGGTACGAACGAAGCTTTCTTT.

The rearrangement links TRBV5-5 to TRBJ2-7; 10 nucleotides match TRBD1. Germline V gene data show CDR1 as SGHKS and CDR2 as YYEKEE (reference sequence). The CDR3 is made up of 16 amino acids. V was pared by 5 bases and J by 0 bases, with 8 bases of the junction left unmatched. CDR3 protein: CASSLPGQGISYEQYF. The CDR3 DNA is TGTGCCAGCAGTTTGCCGGGACAGGGGATCTCCTACGAGCAGTACTTC.

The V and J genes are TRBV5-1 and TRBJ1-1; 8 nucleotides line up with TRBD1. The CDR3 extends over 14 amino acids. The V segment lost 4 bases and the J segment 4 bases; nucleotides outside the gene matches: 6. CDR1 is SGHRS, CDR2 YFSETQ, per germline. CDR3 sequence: CASSHDRGGTEAFF. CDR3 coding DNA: TGCGCCAGCAGCCACGACAGGGGCGGCACTGAAGCTTTCTTT.

CDR3 amino acids: CASSQGTGYHAGQPQHF. The CDR3 bases are TGCGCCAGCAGCCAAGGGACAGGGTATCATGCCGGGCAGCCCCAGCATTTT. The chain is built from TRBV4-1 and TRBJ1-5; 8 bases are shared with TRBD1. Germline V gives CDR1 MGHRA, CDR2 YSYEKL. The J segment lost 7 bases and the V segment lost 1 base, leaving 12 bases of the junction unmatched. The CDR3 is made up of 17 amino acids.

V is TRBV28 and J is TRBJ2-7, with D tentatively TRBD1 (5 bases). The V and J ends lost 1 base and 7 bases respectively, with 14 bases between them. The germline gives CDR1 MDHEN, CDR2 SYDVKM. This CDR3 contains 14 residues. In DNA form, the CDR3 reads TGTGCCAGCAGTTTATCGGCTCCGCCAGGGGAGCAGTACTTC. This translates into CASSLSAPPGEQYF.

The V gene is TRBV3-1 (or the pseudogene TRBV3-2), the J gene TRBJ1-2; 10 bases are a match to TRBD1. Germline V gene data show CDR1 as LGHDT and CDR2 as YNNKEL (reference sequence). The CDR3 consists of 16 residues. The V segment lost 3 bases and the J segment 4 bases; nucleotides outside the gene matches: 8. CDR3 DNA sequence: TGTGCCAGCAGCCACCTCCGGGACAGGGGAGTCTATGGCTACACCTTC. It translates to CASSHLRDRGVYGYTF.

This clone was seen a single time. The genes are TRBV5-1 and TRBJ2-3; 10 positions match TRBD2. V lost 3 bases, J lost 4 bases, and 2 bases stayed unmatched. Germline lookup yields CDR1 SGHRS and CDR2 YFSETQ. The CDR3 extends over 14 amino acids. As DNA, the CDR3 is TGCGCCAGCAGCTCCGGGACTAGCGCAGATACGCAGTATTTT. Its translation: CASSSGTSADTQYF.

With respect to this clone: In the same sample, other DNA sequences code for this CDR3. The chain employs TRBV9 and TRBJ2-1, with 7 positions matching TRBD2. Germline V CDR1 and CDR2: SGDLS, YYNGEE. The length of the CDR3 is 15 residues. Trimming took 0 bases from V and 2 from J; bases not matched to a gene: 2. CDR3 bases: TGTGCCAGCAGCGTAGCGGGAGGTCCCTACAATGAGCAGTTCTTC. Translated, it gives CASSVAGGPYNEQFF.

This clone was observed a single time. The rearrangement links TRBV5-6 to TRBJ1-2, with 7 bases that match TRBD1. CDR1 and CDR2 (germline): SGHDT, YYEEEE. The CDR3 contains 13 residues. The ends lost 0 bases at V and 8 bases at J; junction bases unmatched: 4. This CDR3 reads CASSLGQGGGYTF. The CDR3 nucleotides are TGTGCCAGCAGCTTGGGGCAGGGGGGCGGCTACACCTTC.

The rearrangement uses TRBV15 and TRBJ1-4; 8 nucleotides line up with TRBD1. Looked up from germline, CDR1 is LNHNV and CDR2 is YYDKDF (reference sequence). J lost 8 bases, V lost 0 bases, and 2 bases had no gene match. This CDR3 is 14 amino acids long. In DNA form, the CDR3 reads TGTGCCACCAGCAGAGACAGGGGGCGCGAAAAACTGTTTTTT. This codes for CATSRDRGREKLFF.

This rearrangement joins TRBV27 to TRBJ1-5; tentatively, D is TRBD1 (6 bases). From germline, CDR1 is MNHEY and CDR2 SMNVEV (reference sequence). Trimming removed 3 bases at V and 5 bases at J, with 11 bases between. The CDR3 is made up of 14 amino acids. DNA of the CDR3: TGTGCCAGCAGTTTCTCAGGGGATCATCAGCCCCAGCATTTT. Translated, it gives CASSFSGDHQPQHF.

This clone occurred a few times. The CDR3 here is CASSISTDSPLHF. In nucleotides, the CDR3 is TGTGCCAGTAGTATTAGTACAGATTCACCCCTCCACTTT. The chain uses TRBV19 and TRBJ1-6; the D is unclear. The CDR3 runs 13 residues. The V and J ends lost 3 bases and 8 bases respectively, with 8 bases between them. CDR1 is LNHDA and CDR2 is SQIVND in the germline V gene (reference sequence).

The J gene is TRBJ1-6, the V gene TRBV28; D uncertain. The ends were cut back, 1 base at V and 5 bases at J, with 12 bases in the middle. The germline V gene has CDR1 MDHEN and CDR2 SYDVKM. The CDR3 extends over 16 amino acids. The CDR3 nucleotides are TGTGCCAGCAGTTTATTGTCGGCGGGGAATAATTCACCCCTCCACTTT. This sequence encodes CASSLLSAGNNSPLHF. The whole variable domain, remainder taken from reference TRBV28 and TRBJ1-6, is DVKVTQSSRYLVKRTGEKVFLECVQDMDHENMFWYRQDPGLGLRLIYFSYDVKMKEKGDIPEGYSVSREKKERFSLILESASTNQTSMYLCASSLLSAGNNSPLHFGNGTRLTVT.

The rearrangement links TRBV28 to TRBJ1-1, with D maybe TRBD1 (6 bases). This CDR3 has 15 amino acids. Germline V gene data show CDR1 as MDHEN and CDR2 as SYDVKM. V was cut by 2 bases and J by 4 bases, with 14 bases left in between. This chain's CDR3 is CASSLRGAGATEAFF. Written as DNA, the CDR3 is TGTGCCAGCAGTTTACGGGGGGCAGGGGCCACTGAAGCTTTCTTT.

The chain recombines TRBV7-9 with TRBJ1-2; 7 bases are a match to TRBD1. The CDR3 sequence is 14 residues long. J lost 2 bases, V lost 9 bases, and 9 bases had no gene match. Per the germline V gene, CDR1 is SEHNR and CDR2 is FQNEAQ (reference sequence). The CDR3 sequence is CASTEGAANYGYTF. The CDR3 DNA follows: TGTGCCAGTACCGAGGGGGCGGCAAACTATGGCTACACCTTC.

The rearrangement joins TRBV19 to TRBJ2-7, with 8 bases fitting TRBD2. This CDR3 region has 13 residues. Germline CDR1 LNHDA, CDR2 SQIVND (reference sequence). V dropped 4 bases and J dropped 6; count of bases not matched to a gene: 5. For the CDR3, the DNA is TGTGCCAGTAGTACCCGGGGGGGCGCCGAGCAGTACTTC. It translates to CASSTRGGAEQYF.

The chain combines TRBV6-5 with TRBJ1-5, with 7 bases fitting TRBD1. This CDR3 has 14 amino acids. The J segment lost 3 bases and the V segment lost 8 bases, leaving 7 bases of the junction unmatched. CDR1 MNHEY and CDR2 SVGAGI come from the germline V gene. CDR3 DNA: TGTGCCAGCGGAGACAGGGTCCTCAATCAGCCCCAGCATTTT. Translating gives CASGDRVLNQPQHF.

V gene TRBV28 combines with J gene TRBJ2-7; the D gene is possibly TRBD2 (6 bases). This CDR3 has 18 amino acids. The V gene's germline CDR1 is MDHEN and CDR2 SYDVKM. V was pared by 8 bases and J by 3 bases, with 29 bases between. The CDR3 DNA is TGTGCCAGCCGCCCCCCCACCGGGACTTCCGCGGACTTCTACGAGCAGTACTTC. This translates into CASRPPTGTSADFYEQYF.

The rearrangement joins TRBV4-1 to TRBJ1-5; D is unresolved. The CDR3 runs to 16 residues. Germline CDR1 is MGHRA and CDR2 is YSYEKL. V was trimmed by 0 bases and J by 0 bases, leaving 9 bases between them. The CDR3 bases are TGCGCCAGCAGCCAAGATGAGGGATATAGCAATCAGCCCCAGCATTTT. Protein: CASSQDEGYSNQPQHF.

CDR3 DNA sequence: TGCGCCAGCAGTGAGGGCTATACGCAGTATTTT. Protein product: CASSEGYTQYF. The chain joins TRBV10-1 to TRBJ2-3, with D uncertain. The CDR3 length is 11 residues. V was cut by 2 bases and J by 7 bases, with 4 bases left in between. Germline V lookup: CDR1 WNHNN, CDR2 SYGVQD (reference sequence).

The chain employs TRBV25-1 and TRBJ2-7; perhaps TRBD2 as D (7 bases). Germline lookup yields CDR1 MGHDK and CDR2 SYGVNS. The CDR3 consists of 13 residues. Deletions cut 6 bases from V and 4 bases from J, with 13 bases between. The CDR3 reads CASRGAGVYEQYF. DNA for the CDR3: TGTGCCAGCAGGGGGGCGGGAGTGTACGAGCAGTACTTC.

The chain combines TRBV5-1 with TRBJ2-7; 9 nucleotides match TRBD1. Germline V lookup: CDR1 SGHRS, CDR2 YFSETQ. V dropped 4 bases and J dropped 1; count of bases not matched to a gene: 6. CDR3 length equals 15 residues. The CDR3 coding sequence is TGCGCCAGCAGCCCCTCCGGGACAGGGTCCTACGAGCAGTACTTC. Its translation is CASSPSGTGSYEQYF.

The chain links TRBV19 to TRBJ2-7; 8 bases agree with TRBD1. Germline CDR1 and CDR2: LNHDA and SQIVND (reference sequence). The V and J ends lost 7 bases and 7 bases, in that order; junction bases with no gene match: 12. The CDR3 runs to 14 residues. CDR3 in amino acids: CASTPRQGLGEQYF. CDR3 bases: TGTGCCAGTACCCCTAGACAGGGGCTCGGGGAGCAGTACTTC.